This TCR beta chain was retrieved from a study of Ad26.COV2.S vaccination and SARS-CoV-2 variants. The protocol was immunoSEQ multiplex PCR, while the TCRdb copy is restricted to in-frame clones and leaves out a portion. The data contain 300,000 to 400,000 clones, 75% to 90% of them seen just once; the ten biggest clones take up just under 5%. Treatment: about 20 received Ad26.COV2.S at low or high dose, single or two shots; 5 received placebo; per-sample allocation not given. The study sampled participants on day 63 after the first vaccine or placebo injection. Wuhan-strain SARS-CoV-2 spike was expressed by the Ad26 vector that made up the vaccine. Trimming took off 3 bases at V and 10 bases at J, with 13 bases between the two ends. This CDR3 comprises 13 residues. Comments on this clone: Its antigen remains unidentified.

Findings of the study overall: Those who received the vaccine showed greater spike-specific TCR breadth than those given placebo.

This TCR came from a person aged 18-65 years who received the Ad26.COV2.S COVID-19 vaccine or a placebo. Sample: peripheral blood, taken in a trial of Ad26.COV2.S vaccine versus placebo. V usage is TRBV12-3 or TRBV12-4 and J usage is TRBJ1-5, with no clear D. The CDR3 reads CASSFGNISPQHF. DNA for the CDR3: TGTGCCAGCAGTTTCGGAAATATCAGCCCCCAGCATTTT.